This entry describes one T cell receptor (beta chain). Its cognate antigen is unknown. V was clipped by 7 bases and J by 4 bases, with 13 bases between them. Germline CDR1 reads SNHLY; CDR2 reads FYNNEI. The CDR3 loop spans 14 amino acids. The data derive from a study of T cell responses to AZD1222 COVID-19 vaccine. Study observations and caveats: At 160-218 and 743-854, vaccine-associated CD4 TCRs were dominant, and they spanned spike.

Method: immunoSEQ multiplex PCR; TCRdb's copy keeps in-frame clones and lacks some. The sample lists 140,000 to 150,000 clones, about 89% occurring once. The J gene is TRBJ2-2, the V gene TRBV2, with D perhaps assigned TRBD1 or TRBD2 (5 bases each). The source of this sequence is an adult who received the MenACWY meningococcal vaccine as a control. This material consisted of peripheral blood, taken 28 days after the second dose of the MenACWY control vaccine. The CDR3 protein is CASTEGWVTGELFF. The CDR3 nucleotides are TGTGCCAGCACCGAGGGGTGGGTCACCGGGGAGCTGTTTTTT.